This TCR beta chain was observed in a study of blood T cell repertoires in COVID-19. Study context: Sources were T cells, B-cell-depleted T cells, or PBMCs; the material itself was cDNA or gDNA.

The length of the CDR3 is 15 residues. Germline CDR1 SSHAT, CDR2 FNYEAQ (reference sequence). TCRdb's table, derived via immunoSEQ multiplex PCR, lists solely in-frame clones and lacks some. The sample shows around 30,000 clones, about nine tenths of them seen only once. Details on this clone: Germline is not matched at one junction end, which may reflect a read error.

Sequenced: peripheral blood. This receptor was taken from a human donor in a cohort sampled during active COVID-19. The chain recombines TRBV7-7 with TRBJ2-5; 8 nucleotides align to TRBD1. CDR3: CASSFGQGIEETQYF. The CDR3 DNA sequence: TGTGCTAGCAGCTTCGGACAGGGTATAGAAGAGACCCAGTACTTC.